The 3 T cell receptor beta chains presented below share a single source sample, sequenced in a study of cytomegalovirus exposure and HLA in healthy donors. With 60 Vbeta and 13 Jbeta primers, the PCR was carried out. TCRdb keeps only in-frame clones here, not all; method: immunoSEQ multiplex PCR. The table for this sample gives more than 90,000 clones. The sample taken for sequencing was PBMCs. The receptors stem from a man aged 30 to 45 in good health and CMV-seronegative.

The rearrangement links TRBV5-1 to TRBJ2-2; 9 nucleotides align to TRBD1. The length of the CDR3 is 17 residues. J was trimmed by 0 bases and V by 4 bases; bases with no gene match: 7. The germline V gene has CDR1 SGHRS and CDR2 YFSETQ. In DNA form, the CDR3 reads TGCGCCAGCAGCCTCGGACAGGGGTTAACGAACACCGGGGAGCTGTTTTTT. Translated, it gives CASSLGQGLTNTGELFF.

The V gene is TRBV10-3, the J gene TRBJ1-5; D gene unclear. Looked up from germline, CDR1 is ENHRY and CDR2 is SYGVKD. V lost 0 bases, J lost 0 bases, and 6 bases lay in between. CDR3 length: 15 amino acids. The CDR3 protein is CAISESSFSNQPQHF. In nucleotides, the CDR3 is TGTGCCATCAGTGAGTCGTCCTTTAGCAATCAGCCCCAGCATTTT.

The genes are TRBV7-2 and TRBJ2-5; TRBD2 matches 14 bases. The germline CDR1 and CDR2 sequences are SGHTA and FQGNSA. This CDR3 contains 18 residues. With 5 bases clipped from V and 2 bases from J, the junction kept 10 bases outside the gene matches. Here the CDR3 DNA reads TGTGCCAGCAGCCTAAGACTAGCGGGGGGGTGGGGGCAAGAGACCCAGTACTTC. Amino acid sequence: CASSLRLAGGWGQETQYF.